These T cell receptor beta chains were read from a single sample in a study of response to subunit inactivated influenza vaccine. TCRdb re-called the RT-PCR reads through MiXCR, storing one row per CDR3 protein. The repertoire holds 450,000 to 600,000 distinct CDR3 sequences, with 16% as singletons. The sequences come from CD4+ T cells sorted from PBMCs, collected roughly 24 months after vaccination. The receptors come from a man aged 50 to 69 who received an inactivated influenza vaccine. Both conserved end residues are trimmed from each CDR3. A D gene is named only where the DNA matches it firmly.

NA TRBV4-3 ASSQAGVTDTQY
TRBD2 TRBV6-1 ASTEQAGHSYEQY
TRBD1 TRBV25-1 ASSRQGGYEQY
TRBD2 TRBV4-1 ASSQVGKTSGVIGELF
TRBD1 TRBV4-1 ASSLTSGTGNYGYT
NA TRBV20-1 SASSGTPEKLF
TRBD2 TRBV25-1 ASSDFTSGAGSKNIQY
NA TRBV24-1 ATTGFLNTGELF
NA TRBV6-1 ASRRKGSDTQY
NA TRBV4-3 ASSHKGSYNEQF
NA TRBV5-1 ASSLVAAGETQY
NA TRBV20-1 SARQVANYGYT
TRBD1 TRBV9 ASSVAGQGWGETQY
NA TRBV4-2 ASSEDLNTGELF
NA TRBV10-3 AISEYQEQY
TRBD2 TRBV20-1 SARVISGRADNEQF
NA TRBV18 ASSPGSDNQPQH
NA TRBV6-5 ASSSTGTENQPQH
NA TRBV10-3 AISERRDSYEQY
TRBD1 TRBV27 ASSRDSGQGSYEQY
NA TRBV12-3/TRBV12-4 ASSFAGNTIY
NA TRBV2 ASTRLSGGGTEAF
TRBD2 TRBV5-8 ASSLAGTSGGRNEQF
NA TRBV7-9 ASTLGTVFAEAF
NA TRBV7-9 ASSKAQGHEQY
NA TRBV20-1 SAPNRVSGNQPQH
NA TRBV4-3 ASSQDRVGRGRYTDTQY
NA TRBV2 ASTDGNSNQPQH
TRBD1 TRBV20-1 SATRQGQNYQPQH
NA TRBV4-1 ASSQDRTRQVSGNTIY
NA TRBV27 ASSLTRARPGGSYEQY
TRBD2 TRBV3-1 ASSHRLAATGELF
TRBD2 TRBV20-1 SATGTRSANEQF